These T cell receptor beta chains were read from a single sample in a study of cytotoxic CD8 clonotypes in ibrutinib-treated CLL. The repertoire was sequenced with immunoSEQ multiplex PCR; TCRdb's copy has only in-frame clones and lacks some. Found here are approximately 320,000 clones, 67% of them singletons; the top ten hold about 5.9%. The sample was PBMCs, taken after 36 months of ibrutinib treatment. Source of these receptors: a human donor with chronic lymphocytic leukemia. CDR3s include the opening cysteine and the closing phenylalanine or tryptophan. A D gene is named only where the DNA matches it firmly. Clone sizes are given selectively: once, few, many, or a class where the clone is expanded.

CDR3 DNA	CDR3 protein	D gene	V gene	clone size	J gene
TGTGCCAGCAGCTCCCTGGGACTAGCGGGACCTAGAAACAATGAGCAGTTCTTC	CASSSLGLAGPRNNEQFF	TRBD2	TRBV7-9	-	TRBJ2-1
TGTGCCAGCAGTCTCGACCGGGACAGGGCCCTTATGGCCACAGATACGCAGTATTTT	CASSLDRDRALMATDTQYF	TRBD1	TRBV28	-	TRBJ2-3
TGTGCCAGCAGCTTAGGCGGGGATACCGGGGAGCTGTTTTTT	CASSLGGDTGELFF	-	TRBV11-3	few	TRBJ2-2
TGTGCCAGCAGTAAACAGCAATACTATGGCTACACCTTC	CASSKQQYYGYTF	-	TRBV6-1	-	TRBJ1-2
TGTGCCACCAGAGCCCCAGGGGGCGCGGGGTACACCTTC	CATRAPGGAGYTF	TRBD1	TRBV15	-	TRBJ1-2
TGTGCCAGCAGTTACCTCCTTGGGGGGCGAGGCTTCTTC	CASSYLLGGRGFF	-	TRBV6-5	-	TRBJ2-1
TGTGCCAGCAGCTTAGCGGCAGGCTTGAGGGTGCAGTACTTC	CASSLAAGLRVQYF	-	TRBV11-2	few	TRBJ2-7
TGTGCCAGCAGTCCGCGGGTGGGGCCCCTAGCCAAAAACATTCAGTACTTC	CASSPRVGPLAKNIQYF	-	TRBV27	-	TRBJ2-4
TGTGCCAGCAGTGAAAAGCAAGATACGCAGTATTTT	CASSEKQDTQYF	-	TRBV6-5	-	TRBJ2-3
TGTGCCAGCAGCTTAGCGCGGGCAGTCTACGAGCAGTACTTC	CASSLARAVYEQYF	-	TRBV7-2	-	TRBJ2-7
TGCAGCGTTGAGGGGCTAGCTAACGAGCAGTACTTC	CSVEGLANEQYF	-	TRBV29-1	few	TRBJ2-7
TGTGCCAGCAGCCACAGGGGAGGATATGAGCAGTTCTTC	CASSHRGGYEQFF	-	TRBV11-2	few	TRBJ2-1
TGTGCCAGCAGTCTTAGGACTAGCGGGAGCCTTGAGCAGTTCTTC	CASSLRTSGSLEQFF	TRBD2	TRBV27	-	TRBJ2-1
TGTGCCAGTAGTATAAGTCAGCGGACCTCCTACGAGCAGTACTTC	CASSISQRTSYEQYF	-	TRBV19	-	TRBJ2-7
TGTGCCAGCAGCCGGGCTAATTACAATGAGCAGTTCTTC	CASSRANYNEQFF	-	TRBV7-3	-	TRBJ2-1
TGTGCCAGCAGTGAATTTCGGGTTGTGAACACTGAAGCTTTCTTT	CASSEFRVVNTEAFF	-	TRBV6-1	-	TRBJ1-1
TGTGCCAGCAGCTGGCAGGGAGCTGAAGCTTTCTTT	CASSWQGAEAFF	-	TRBV11-2	-	TRBJ1-1
TGCGCCAGCAGAGTCGCCGGGGAGCTGTTTTTT	CASRVAGELFF	-	TRBV5-1	-	TRBJ2-2
TGTGCCAGCAGCTTGGGACCTCACTACGAGCAGTACTTC	CASSLGPHYEQYF	-	TRBV7-2	few	TRBJ2-7
TGTGCCAGCAGCCAAGGACAGGGATCCCAAGAGACCCAGTACTTC	CASSQGQGSQETQYF	TRBD1	TRBV14	-	TRBJ2-5